This T cell receptor beta chain was recovered during a study of shared clonotypes between healthy human individuals. The method was immunoSEQ multiplex PCR; TCRdb's version includes in-frame clones alone and lacks a portion of them. The table lists fewer than 2.5 million clones, roughly 93% of them singletons. The CDR3 has 15 amino acids. Germline V gives CDR1 SGHTA, CDR2 FQGNSA. V dropped 3 bases and J dropped 2; count of bases not matched to a gene: 7. The sequence was collected from a man aged 18 to 29 in good health. Some clones in this sample may be carry-over from other donors' samples. The material sequenced was naive CD4+ T cells from PBMCs. Regarding subset: CD45RA+ positively selected. V is TRBV7-2 and J is TRBJ2-7, with TRBD1 identical over 7 bases. The CDR3 is CASSLGWTGTYEQYF. CDR3 sequence (DNA): TGTGCCAGCAGCTTGGGTTGGACAGGTACCTACGAGCAGTACTTC.